This T cell receptor (beta chain) emerged from a study of cytomegalovirus exposure and HLA in healthy donors. Study-wide points: Among TCR beta chains, those listed as cytomegalovirus-associated numbered about 150. Researchers reported that a few CMV-associated chains were confirmed in vitro as CMV antigen-specific. Most sequenced TCRs were rare (though some public TCRs occurred in many donors).

CDR1 MNHEY and CDR2 SMNVEV come from the germline V gene (reference sequence). This CDR3 comprises 12 residues. Trimming cost V 5 bases and J 10 bases, with 15 bases left between them. In regard to this clone: No antigen is known for it.

The donors were members of the validation cohort, which comprised 120 subjects and was separate from the first cohort of 600 to 850 subjects. Profiling relied on immunoSEQ multiplex PCR, and the TCRdb table lists in-frame clones only, not all of them. The repertoire consists of about 330,000 clones, with roughly 85% occurring once and the leading ten covering roughly 0.8%. What was sequenced was PBMCs. This receptor was taken from a woman aged 18-30 years in good health and CMV-seronegative. The rearrangement links TRBV27 to TRBJ2-7, with D tentatively TRBD2 (5 bases). CDR3 region: CASSDPGVRQYF. The CDR3 region has the DNA TGTGCCAGCAGTGATCCCGGGGTCCGACAGTACTTC.